Following are 32 T cell receptor beta chains from one sample sequenced in a study of shared clonotypes between healthy human individuals. Measured with immunoSEQ multiplex PCR; TCRdb has only the in-frame clones, and not every one. In the table there are around 2.1 million clones, approximately 94% of which are singletons. Naivety among CD8 cells was defined by CD45RO negativity and positive CCR7 selection, thereby excluding terminally differentiated effector memory CD45RA+ cells. Input material: naive CD8+ T cells from PBMCs. These receptors came from a man between 18 and 35 years old in good health. Some clones in this sample may be carry-over from other donors' samples.

The CDR3 coding sequence is TGTGCCAGCAGTCAATCTAGGGACCGTAGCTCCTACAATGAGCAGTTCTTC. Amino acid sequence: CASSQSRDRSSYNEQFF. The chain links TRBV7-9 to TRBJ2-1, with D perhaps TRBD1 or TRBD2 (5 bases each). The CDR3 loop spans 17 amino acids. V gave up 6 bases and J gave up 0 bases, with 18 bases separating them. CDR1 and CDR2 (germline): SEHNR, FQNEAQ (reference sequence).

This clone was recorded once. The chain joins TRBV27 to TRBJ2-1; TRBD2 matches at 13 bases. CDR3 size: 20 residues. The V gene's germline CDR1 is MNHEY and CDR2 SMNVEV (reference sequence). Trimming cost V 2 bases and J 0 bases; bases outside gene matches: 10. The CDR3: CASSLKGLAGKALSYNEQFF. CDR3 coding DNA: TGTGCCAGCAGTTTAAAGGGACTAGCGGGAAAGGCCCTCTCCTACAATGAGCAGTTCTTC.

V gene TRBV2 combines with J gene TRBJ1-1, with D unresolved. Germline-derived CDR1 and CDR2 are SNHLY and FYNNEI. V shed 3 bases and J shed 4 bases, with 6 bases lying between them. The CDR3 sequence is 12 residues long. In nucleotides, the CDR3 is TGTGCCAGCAGTGAGGGTTTCACTGAAGCTTTCTTT. Protein product: CASSEGFTEAFF.

The chain has TRBV15 and TRBJ1-2; D uncertain. The germline V gene has CDR1 LNHNV and CDR2 YYDKDF (reference sequence). The CDR3 contains 16 residues. Trimming stripped 0 bases from V and 0 bases from J, with 11 bases between. CDR3 coding DNA: TGTGCCACCAGCAGAGATGGAGGCAGCGCTAACTATGGCTACACCTTC. Encoded protein: CATSRDGGSANYGYTF.

The chain's CDR3 is CASSFRLDREETQYF. CDR3 bases: TGTGCCAGCAGTTTCCGGTTGGACAGGGAAGAGACCCAGTACTTC. This rearrangement joins TRBV28 to TRBJ2-5; 8 nucleotides align to TRBD1. The germline V gene encodes CDR1 MDHEN and CDR2 SYDVKM. CDR3 length: 15 amino acids. V gave up 3 bases and J gave up 3 bases; unmatched junction bases: 6. Variable domain in full (rest from reference TRBV28 and TRBJ2-5): DVKVTQSSRYLVKRTGEKVFLECVQDMDHENMFWYRQDPGLGLRLIYFSYDVKMKEKGDIPEGYSVSREKKERFSLILESASTNQTSMYLCASSFRLDREETQYFGPGTRLLVL.

This chain joins TRBV6-1 and TRBJ2-5, with a possible D match to TRBD1 (5 bases). Trimming pared 8 bases from V and 5 bases from J, leaving 15 bases between. The CDR3 extends over 13 amino acids. Germline CDR1 reads MNHNS; CDR2 reads SASEGT. The CDR3 reads CASPEGAPETQYF. The DNA of the CDR3 is TGTGCCAGCCCCGAAGGGGCGCCGGAGACCCAGTACTTC.

The V gene is TRBV30, the J gene TRBJ1-1; D gene uncertain. Germline loops: CDR1 GTSNPN, CDR2 SVGIG (reference sequence). Trimming stripped 2 bases from V and 5 bases from J, with 18 bases between. The CDR3 covers 15 residues. The CDR3 DNA reads TGTGCCTGGAGTCCCCTTCCGTCATGGGCTACTGAAGCTTTCTTT. Its translation: CAWSPLPSWATEAFF.

This chain links TRBV7-9 with TRBJ2-7; D perhaps matches TRBD1 (5 bases). The ends were cut back, 4 bases at V and 6 bases at J, with 13 bases in the middle. The germline V gene has CDR1 SEHNR and CDR2 FQNEAQ (reference sequence). There are 13 residues in the CDR3. The CDR3, as DNA: TGTGCCAGCAGCTGGCAGGGTTGGTCCGAGCAGTACTTC. Its protein product is CASSWQGWSEQYF.

This chain connects TRBV7-6 to TRBJ2-1; D perhaps matches TRBD2 (5 bases). This CDR3 has 13 residues. Germline CDR1 is SGHVS and CDR2 is FNYEAQ. The V end was cut by 1 base, the J end by 6 bases, with 7 bases between. Here the CDR3 reads CASSLVEGNEQFF. In DNA form, the CDR3 reads TGTGCCAGCAGCTTAGTAGAGGGCAATGAGCAGTTCTTC.

Worth noting for this clone: Other DNA sequences from this sample encode an identical CDR3 as well. This chain connects TRBV27 to TRBJ2-7; 10 bases agree with TRBD1. Germline values: CDR1 MNHEY, CDR2 SMNVEV (reference sequence). Trimming cost V 6 bases and J 2 bases; bases outside gene matches: 4. The CDR3 is 14 residues long. The CDR3 is CASRLGQGAYEQYF. The DNA of the CDR3 is TGTGCCAGCAGATTAGGACAGGGGGCCTACGAGCAGTACTTC.

On this clone: Other DNA sequences in the same sample also yield this CDR3. This chain connects TRBV6-5 to TRBJ2-7; unclear D gene. Trimming stripped 0 bases from V and 2 bases from J, with 5 bases between. The CDR3 totals 13 residues. Germline assignment: CDR1 MNHEY and CDR2 SVGAGI. The CDR3 nucleotides read TGTGCCAGCAGTTACTCGAGGACCTACGAGCAGTACTTC. This codes for CASSYSRTYEQYF.

This sequence joins TRBV5-3 and TRBJ2-7, with 7 nucleotides matching TRBD2. TRBV5-3 falls under the ORF class, with uncertain function. The junction had 13 bases not matched to a gene; V was cut back by 4 bases and J by 3 bases. The CDR3 runs to 16 residues. The CDR3 reads CARSRDRSRDYYEQYF. CDR3 nucleotides: TGTGCCAGAAGCCGGGACCGCAGCAGGGACTACTACGAGCAGTACTTC.

The chain carries TRBV4-1 and TRBJ2-2; D uncertain. Per germline, CDR1 MGHRA and CDR2 YSYEKL. V lost 3 bases to trimming and J lost 2 bases, with 7 bases between them. This CDR3 contains 14 residues. The CDR3 DNA sequence: TGCGCCAGCAGCCACCGGATAAACACCGGGGAGCTGTTTTTT. Translation gives CASSHRINTGELFF.

This chain connects TRBV30 to TRBJ2-7; TRBD1 matches at 7 bases. This CDR3 has 13 amino acids. Germline loops: CDR1 GTSNPN, CDR2 SVGIG (reference sequence). J gave up 7 bases and V 2 bases, and 8 bases lay outside the gene matches. CDR3 bases: TGTGCCTGGAGTCAAGGGGGCTTTTTGGAGCAGTACTTC. It translates to CAWSQGGFLEQYF.

The rearrangement links TRBV4-3 to TRBJ1-2; unclear D gene. Trimming cost V 3 bases and J 4 bases, with 12 bases left between them. CDR3 length: 14 residues. Germline-derived CDR1 and CDR2 are LGHNA and YSLEER. CDR3 protein: CASSHRGKGYGYTF. CDR3 DNA sequence: TGCGCCAGCAGCCATCGGGGTAAGGGCTATGGCTACACCTTC.

V is TRBV19 and J is TRBJ2-1, with 9 nucleotides matching TRBD1. Trimming at V came to 2 bases and at J to 8 bases, leaving 7 bases not matched to a gene. The CDR3 has 15 amino acids. Per the germline V gene, CDR1 is LNHDA and CDR2 is SQIVND (reference sequence). The CDR3 is CASSILGTGTDEQFF. CDR3 bases: TGTGCCAGTAGTATATTGGGGACAGGGACAGATGAGCAGTTCTTC. Combining the CDR3 with reference TRBV19 and TRBJ2-1 gives the whole variable domain DGGITQSPKYLFRKEGQNVTLSCEQNLNHDAMYWYRQDPGQGLRLIYYSQIVNDFQKGDIAEGYSVSREKKESFPLTVTSAQKNPTAFYLCASSILGTGTDEQFFGPGTRLTVL.

This clone has only one observation. The chain joins TRBV19 to TRBJ1-2; D call uncertain. CDR3 length: 11 amino acids. Between the trimmed V and J ends, which lost 10 bases and 6 bases, there was a span of 12 bases. CDR1 is LNHDA, CDR2 SQIVND, per germline (reference sequence). CDR3 region: CATSEWDGYTF. The CDR3 coding sequence is TGTGCCACCTCCGAATGGGATGGCTACACCTTC.

The rearrangement uses TRBV10-3 and TRBJ1-2; D not resolved. Deletions cut 3 bases from V and 8 bases from J, with 13 bases between. Germline lookup yields CDR1 ENHRY and CDR2 SYGVKD. The CDR3 runs 13 residues. The CDR3 loop is CAISEGSAQGYTF. As DNA, the CDR3 is TGTGCCATCAGTGAAGGGTCAGCCCAAGGCTACACCTTC.

This chain links TRBV7-3 with TRBJ2-1; the match to TRBD2 covers 13 bases. The CDR3 sequence is 16 residues long. V gave up 5 bases and J gave up 7 bases; unmatched junction bases: 8. CDR1 and CDR2 (germline): SGHTA, FQGTGA. The CDR3 loop reads CASSPGLAGVRNEQFF. The CDR3 DNA reads TGTGCCAGCAGCCCTGGACTAGCGGGAGTCAGGAATGAGCAGTTCTTC.

This clone is a singleton in its sample. The chain employs TRBV6-5 and TRBJ2-7, with D maybe TRBD1 (6 bases). Germline V gene data show CDR1 as MNHEY and CDR2 as SVGAGI. This CDR3 is 13 amino acids long. V was trimmed by 4 bases and J by 4 bases, leaving 11 bases between them. CDR3 DNA: TGTGCCAGCAGTTCAGGGGCGGTTTACGAGCAGTACTTC. Amino acids: CASSSGAVYEQYF.

V usage is TRBV30 and J usage is TRBJ1-2; D remains unclear. Germline V lookup: CDR1 GTSNPN, CDR2 SVGIG (reference sequence). Trimming cost V 1 base and J 5 bases, with 11 bases left between them. The CDR3 is 13 amino acids. The CDR3 reads CAWSAGELYGYTF. The DNA of the CDR3 is TGTGCCTGGAGTGCCGGGGAACTATATGGCTACACCTTC.

The chain uses TRBV7-8 and TRBJ2-3; 9 nucleotides agree with TRBD2. CDR3 size: 16 residues. Trimming took 6 bases from V and 5 from J; bases not matched to a gene: 12. Germline CDR1 and CDR2: SGHVS and FQNEAQ. Written as DNA, the CDR3 is TGTGCCAGCAGGACCCAGTCTAGCGGGAAAGGAGATACGCAGTATTTT. This sequence encodes CASRTQSSGKGDTQYF.

This chain joins TRBV4-1 and TRBJ2-1; D call uncertain. The germline V and J ends were trimmed by 8 bases and 1 base, with 3 bases remaining between them. The CDR3 length is 11 residues. Germline V gene data show CDR1 as MGHRA and CDR2 as YSYEKL. CDR3 sequence reads: CASGSYNEQFF. The DNA of the CDR3 is TGCGCCAGCGGGTCCTACAATGAGCAGTTCTTC.

The genes are TRBV19 and TRBJ1-1; the match to TRBD1 covers 8 bases. Germline loops: CDR1 LNHDA, CDR2 SQIVND (reference sequence). The CDR3 is 15 amino acids. V lost 3 bases, J lost 1 base, and 4 bases stayed unmatched. For the CDR3, the DNA is TGTGCCAGTAGTATTGCCAGGGGGCGGAACACTGAAGCTTTCTTT. Translation gives CASSIARGRNTEAFF.

The V gene is TRBV4-2, the J gene TRBJ2-1; TRBD2 matches at 8 bases. This CDR3 has 17 residues. The V gene end was trimmed by 4 bases and the J gene end by 6 bases; junction bases not matched to a gene: 14. Germline V gene data show CDR1 as LGHNA and CDR2 as YNFKEQ. The CDR3 sequence: CASSPFGPAGELNEQFF. The CDR3 bases are TGTGCCAGCAGCCCCTTCGGGCCAGCGGGAGAGCTCAATGAGCAGTTCTTC.

As for this clone: This specimen includes other DNA sequences encoding the same CDR3. The rearrangement uses TRBV5-6 and TRBJ1-1; a possible D gene is TRBD1 (5 bases). Germline V gene data show CDR1 as SGHDT and CDR2 as YYEEEE. Trimming cost V 4 bases and J 5 bases, with 9 bases left between them. The CDR3 length is 12 residues. The chain's CDR3 is CASSHGGTEAFF. For the CDR3, the DNA is TGTGCCAGCAGCCATGGGGGAACTGAAGCTTTCTTT.

The table lists this clone with a count of one. The rearrangement links TRBV5-5 to TRBJ1-2; the D gene is possibly TRBD1 (6 bases). Germline V gene sequence: CDR1 SGHKS, CDR2 YYEKEE (reference sequence). This CDR3 is 18 amino acids long. Trimming left V 4 bases short and J 4 bases short, with 26 bases between. CDR3 DNA: TGTGCCAGCAGCCCCAGGGGCCCCAGCCTCGACTCTCCCTATGGCTACACCTTC. Its protein product is CASSPRGPSLDSPYGYTF. The whole variable domain, filled in from reference TRBV5-5 and TRBJ1-2, reads DAGVTQSPTHLIKTRGQQVTLRCSPISGHKSVSWYQQVLGQGPQFIFQYYEKEERGRGNFPDRFSARQFPNYSSELNVNALLLGDSALYLCASSPRGPSLDSPYGYTFGSGTRLTVV.

The table lists this clone with a count of one. This chain connects TRBV28 to TRBJ1-4; the D gene is possibly TRBD1 (6 bases). The CDR3 spans 15 residues. Germline CDR1 and CDR2: MDHEN and SYDVKM. Trimming cost V 3 bases and J 4 bases, with 12 bases left between them. CDR3 nucleotides: TGTGCCAGCAGTTTTGGACAGCAGTTTAATGAAAAACTGTTTTTT. Translation: CASSFGQQFNEKLFF.

For this clone: Within the sample, other DNA sequences also encode this same CDR3. This chain connects TRBV29-1 to TRBJ2-7, with D unclear. The CDR3 spans 12 residues. Germline V gene lookup returns CDR1 SQVTM and CDR2 ANQGSEA. The V end lost 1 base, the J end lost 3 bases, and 7 bases lay between the germline ends. The CDR3 reads CSVEGSYYEQYF. The CDR3 coding sequence is TGCAGCGTTGAAGGGAGCTACTACGAGCAGTACTTC.

The gene calls are TRBV28 and TRBJ2-1; 14 bases line up with TRBD2. This CDR3 spans 15 amino acids. After removal of 7 bases from V and 7 bases from J, the junction contained 6 bases not matched to a gene. CDR1 MDHEN and CDR2 SYDVKM come from the germline V gene. This CDR3 is CASNLGTSGSNEQFF. The CDR3 DNA is TGTGCCAGCAATCTAGGGACTAGCGGGAGTAATGAGCAGTTCTTC.

This sequence joins TRBV28 and TRBJ2-7, with 8 positions matching TRBD1. Trimming removed 6 bases from V and 6 bases from J; junction bases left unmatched: 7. CDR3 length: 13 residues. Germline V CDR1 and CDR2: MDHEN, SYDVKM. The CDR3 loop is CASRFGQGFEQYF. DNA of the CDR3: TGTGCCAGCAGATTCGGACAGGGCTTCGAGCAGTACTTC.

J is TRBJ2-5 and V is TRBV27; 12 bases agree with TRBD1. The germline gives CDR1 MNHEY, CDR2 SMNVEV (reference sequence). The J segment lost 5 bases and the V segment lost 4 bases, leaving 11 bases of the junction unmatched. The length of the CDR3 is 17 residues. CDR3 bases: TGTGCCAGCAGTTCCCCCCCCGGGGACAGGGGGCAGGAGACCCAGTACTTC. Protein: CASSSPPGDRGQETQYF.